Listed below are T cell receptor beta chains from one sample, sequenced in a study of cytomegalovirus exposure and HLA in healthy donors. This table comes from immunoSEQ multiplex PCR, and its TCRdb copy is limited to in-frame clones, with some not included. The sample lists around 90,000 clones, 80% to 85% occurring once. The sequencing input was PBMCs. These receptors originate from a woman aged 18 to 35 in good health and CMV-seropositive. The CDR3 runs from the conserved cysteine through the conserved F or W. A D gene is named only where the DNA matches it firmly. Some rows mark clone size as missing; the rest say once, few, many or name a class of expanded clone.

length: 16
D: TRBD2
size: .
V: TRBV27
J: TRBJ2-7
DNA: TGTGCCAGCAGTCCCACTAACCAGCGGGGAACCTACGAGCAGTACTTC
CDR3: CASSPTNQRGTYEQYF

length: 15
D: TRBD2
size: .
V: TRBV6-1
J: TRBJ2-3
DNA: TGTGCCAGCAGTCCACGGGGGGGCCTCACAGATACGCAGTATTTT
CDR3: CASSPRGGLTDTQYF

length: 17
D: TRBD1
size: .
V: TRBV2
J: TRBJ1-2
DNA: TGTGCCAGCAGTCCGGCGGGACAGAGTTCTTCCAACTATGGCTACACCTTC
CDR3: CASSPAGQSSSNYGYTF

length: 14
D: .
size: .
V: TRBV6-6
J: TRBJ2-1
DNA: TGTGCCAGCAGCCCCTTAATCTCCTACAATGAGCAGTTCTTC
CDR3: CASSPLISYNEQFF

length: 16
D: TRBD2
size: .
V: TRBV7-3
J: TRBJ2-2
DNA: TGTGCCAGCAGCCTTCAATCTAGCGGGGTCACCGGGGAGCTGTTTTTT
CDR3: CASSLQSSGVTGELFF

length: 17
D: .
size: .
V: TRBV6-1
J: TRBJ2-4
DNA: TGTGCCAGCAGTGAAGCCTACAGTGGGTATAGCGCAAACATTCAGTACTTC
CDR3: CASSEAYSGYSANIQYF

length: 15
D: TRBD1
size: once
V: TRBV27
J: TRBJ1-1
DNA: TGTGCCAGCAGTTCCGGACAGGGGGCGGGGACTGAAGCTTTCTTT
CDR3: CASSSGQGAGTEAFF

length: 16
D: TRBD1
size: .
V: TRBV10-3
J: TRBJ2-5
DNA: TGTGCCATCAGTGGGGGGGACAGGGATCCCCAAGAGACCCAGTACTTC
CDR3: CAISGGDRDPQETQYF

length: 17
D: TRBD2
size: .
V: TRBV4-3
J: TRBJ2-5
DNA: TGCGCCAGCAGCCAAGATCGGGGCGGGGGGTACCAAGAGACCCAGTACTTC
CDR3: CASSQDRGGGYQETQYF

length: 11
D: .
size: .
V: TRBV29-1
J: TRBJ2-1
DNA: TGCAGCGTTGGCTTTAGCAATGAGCAGTTCTTC
CDR3: CSVGFSNEQFF

length: 13
D: .
size: .
V: TRBV7-7
J: TRBJ2-1
DNA: TGTGCCAGCAGCGTGCACACAGACAATGAGCAGTTCTTC
CDR3: CASSVHTDNEQFF

length: 16
D: TRBD2
size: .
V: TRBV27
J: TRBJ2-5
DNA: TGTGCCAGCAGTTTTGGGGCTAGCGGGCCGGCAGGGACCCAGTACTTC
CDR3: CASSFGASGPAGTQYF

length: 16
D: TRBD1
size: .
V: TRBV18
J: TRBJ2-1
DNA: TGTGCCAGCTCACCACCCGACAGGGCCTCCTACAATGAGCAGTTCTTC
CDR3: CASSPPDRASYNEQFF

length: 13
D: .
size: .
V: TRBV18
J: TRBJ2-3
DNA: TGTGCCAGCTCACCACTAAATTCAGATACGCAGTATTTT
CDR3: CASSPLNSDTQYF

length: 13
D: .
size: .
V: TRBV14
J: TRBJ1-3
DNA: TGTGCCAGCAGCCAAGGTACTGGAAACACCATATATTTT
CDR3: CASSQGTGNTIYF

length: 14
D: .
size: .
V: TRBV6-6
J: TRBJ2-3
DNA: TGTGCCAGCAGTTATGTCGACAGACCAGATACGCAGTATTTT
CDR3: CASSYVDRPDTQYF

length: 13
D: .
size: .
V: TRBV6-5
J: TRBJ1-4
DNA: TGTGCCAGCAGTTACTCGGGGGGAGAAAAACTGTTTTTT
CDR3: CASSYSGGEKLFF

length: 18
D: TRBD2
size: .
V: TRBV5-6
J: TRBJ2-3
DNA: TGTGCCAGCAGCCCACCTCTCTCTAGCGGCGCTAGCACAGATACGCAGTATTTT
CDR3: CASSPPLSSGASTDTQYF

length: 14
D: TRBD2
size: .
V: TRBV27
J: TRBJ2-1
DNA: TGTGCCAGCAGTTTAGCGGGGGGTTACAATGAGCAGTTCTTC
CDR3: CASSLAGGYNEQFF

length: 13
D: .
size: .
V: TRBV6-1
J: TRBJ2-7
DNA: TGTGCCAGTTCTACAGGGTTCTCCTACGAGCAGTACTTC
CDR3: CASSTGFSYEQYF

length: 15
D: .
size: .
V: TRBV19
J: TRBJ1-4
DNA: TGTGCCAGTAGTATACCGGGAGCTGTGGCTGAAAAACTGTTTTTT
CDR3: CASSIPGAVAEKLFF

length: 13
D: TRBD1
size: .
V: TRBV19
J: TRBJ1-2
DNA: TGTGCTACTTTGGACAGGGGAGGGTATGGCTACACCTTC
CDR3: CATLDRGGYGYTF

length: 12
D: .
size: .
V: TRBV2
J: TRBJ2-5
DNA: TGTGCCAGCAGTGAACAGCAAGAGACCCAGTACTTC
CDR3: CASSEQQETQYF

length: 17
D: .
size: .
V: TRBV4-2
J: TRBJ2-1
DNA: TGTGCCAGCAGCCAAGTCTGGCGGGGGCCTCCCTACAATGAGCAGTTCTTC
CDR3: CASSQVWRGPPYNEQFF

length: 11
D: .
size: .
V: TRBV30
J: TRBJ2-7
DNA: TGTGCCTGGTCCGGGGGTTACGAGCAGTACTTC
CDR3: CAWSGGYEQYF